The T cell receptor beta chain under discussion was sequenced for a study of blood T cell repertoires in COVID-19. Assay: immunoSEQ multiplex PCR; the TCRdb copy retains only in-frame clones and omits some. The sample lists roughly 53,000 clones; 86% were seen once. With V trimmed by 2 bases and J by 3 bases, 24 bases remained unmatched. From germline, CDR1 is MGHRA and CDR2 YSYEKL. The CDR3 sequence is 21 residues long. Sample: peripheral blood. The chain employs TRBV4-1 and TRBJ2-5, with 7 nucleotides matching TRBD2. The clonotype was recovered from a man in his forties or fifties with active COVID-19. The DNA of the CDR3 is TGCGCCAGCAGCCAACGGTATCGCAGGGCTGGGCTCTTGGCGGGAGAAGAGACCCAGTACTTC. This gives the protein CASSQRYRRAGLLAGEETQYF.